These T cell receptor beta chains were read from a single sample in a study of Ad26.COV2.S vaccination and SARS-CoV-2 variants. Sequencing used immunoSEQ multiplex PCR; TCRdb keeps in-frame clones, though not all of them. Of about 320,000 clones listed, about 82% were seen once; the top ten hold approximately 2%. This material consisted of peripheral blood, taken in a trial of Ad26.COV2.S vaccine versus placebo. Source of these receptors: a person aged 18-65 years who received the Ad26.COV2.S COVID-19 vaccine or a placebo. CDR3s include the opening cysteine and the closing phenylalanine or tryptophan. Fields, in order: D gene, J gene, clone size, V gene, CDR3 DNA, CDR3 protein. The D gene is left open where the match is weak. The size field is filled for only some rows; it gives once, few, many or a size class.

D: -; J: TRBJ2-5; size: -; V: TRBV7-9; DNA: TGTGCCAGCAGCCCCACATCGGAGACCCAGTACTTC; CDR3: CASSPTSETQYF
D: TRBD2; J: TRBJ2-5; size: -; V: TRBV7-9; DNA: TGTGCCAGCAGCTTAGTTGGCGGGGGAATGGAGACCCAGTACTTC; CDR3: CASSLVGGGMETQYF
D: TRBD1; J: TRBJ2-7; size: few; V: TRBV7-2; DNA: TGTGCCAGCAGCTTAGATCCAGGGGGCTACGAGCAGTACTTC; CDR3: CASSLDPGGYEQYF
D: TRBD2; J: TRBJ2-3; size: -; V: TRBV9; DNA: TGTGCCAGCAGCTTAGGTAGCGGGGCTTCCACAGATACGCAGTATTTT; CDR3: CASSLGSGASTDTQYF
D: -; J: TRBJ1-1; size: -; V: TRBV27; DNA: TGTGCCAGCATGACGCGTGGGTCGGCTGAAGCTTTCTTT; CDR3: CASMTRGSAEAFF
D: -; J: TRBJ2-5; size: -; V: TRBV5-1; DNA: TGCGCCAGCGGAATCTTGGGAGAGACCCAGTACTTC; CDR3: CASGILGETQYF
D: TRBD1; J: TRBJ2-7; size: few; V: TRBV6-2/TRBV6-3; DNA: TGTGCCAGCAGTTACCCAACAGCGGGACAGGGGTTCTACGAGCAGTACTTC; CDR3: CASSYPTAGQGFYEQYF
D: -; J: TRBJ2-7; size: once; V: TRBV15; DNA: TGTGCCACCAGCAGAGGGGTGGCCCCCTACGAGCAGTACTTC; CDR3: CATSRGVAPYEQYF
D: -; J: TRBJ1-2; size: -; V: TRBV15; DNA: TGTGCCACCAGCAGAGGGGGCTCTGACTATGGCTACACCTTC; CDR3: CATSRGGSDYGYTF
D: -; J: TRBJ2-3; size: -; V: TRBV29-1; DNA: TGCAGCTCTGAGGGGGGGGGCACAGATACGCAGTATTTT; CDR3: CSSEGGGTDTQYF
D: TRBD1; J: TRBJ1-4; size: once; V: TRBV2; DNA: TGTGCCAGCACCGGAAGTCACAGGGGGCGCGGTGAACTGTTTTTT; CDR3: CASTGSHRGRGELFF
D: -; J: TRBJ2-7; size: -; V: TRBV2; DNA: TGTGCCAGCAGTGACGGGGGGCGGCCTCACGAGCAGTACTTC; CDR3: CASSDGGRPHEQYF
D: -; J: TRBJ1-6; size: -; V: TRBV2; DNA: TGTGCCAGCAGTGAAGACGGGCCCAGGCTTAATTCACCCCTCCACTTT; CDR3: CASSEDGPRLNSPLHF
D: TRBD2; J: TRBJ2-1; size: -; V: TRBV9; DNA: TGTGCCAGCAGCGTAGGCCTAGCGGGGGGCTATGGGGTCAGTGAGCAGTTCTTC; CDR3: CASSVGLAGGYGVSEQFF
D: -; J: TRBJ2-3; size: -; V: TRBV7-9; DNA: TGTGCCAGCAGCTTACTCAGGGGGGACCCTACAGATACGCAGTATTTT; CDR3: CASSLLRGDPTDTQYF
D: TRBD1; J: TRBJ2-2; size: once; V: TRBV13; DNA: TGTGCCAGCAGACCTACCGGGACAGCCGGGACAGGGGAGCTGTTTTTT; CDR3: CASRPTGTAGTGELFF
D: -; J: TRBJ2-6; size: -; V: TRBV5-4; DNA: TGTGCCAGTACACTAAAGGACGGTTTCAACGTCCTGACTTTC; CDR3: CASTLKDGFNVLTF
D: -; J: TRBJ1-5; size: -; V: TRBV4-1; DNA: TGCGCCAGCAGCCAAGACAACACATTTGGAAATCAGCCCCAGCATTTT; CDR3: CASSQDNTFGNQPQHF
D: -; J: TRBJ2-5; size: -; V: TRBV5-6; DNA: TGTGCCAGCAGCTTGTTGCAGAACAGGGATGGAAGAGAGACCCAGTACTTC; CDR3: CASSLLQNRDGRETQYF
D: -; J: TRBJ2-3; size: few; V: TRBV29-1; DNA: TGCAGCGTTGAGAAGGGAGGCGCAGATACGCAGTATTTT; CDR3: CSVEKGGADTQYF
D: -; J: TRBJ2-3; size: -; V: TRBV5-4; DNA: TGTGCCAGCAGCTTGAGCAGTTCTAGCACAGATACGCAGTATTTT; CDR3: CASSLSSSSTDTQYF
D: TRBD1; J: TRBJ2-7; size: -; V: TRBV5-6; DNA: TGTGCCAGCAACCAACAGGGGGCGCGGGAGCAGTACTTC; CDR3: CASNQQGAREQYF